These 27 T cell receptor beta chains share one sample of origin, sequenced in a study of T cells in Graves' hyperthyroidism and ophthalmopathy. TCR beta CDR3 regions were amplified from RNA transcripts. TCR CDR3 underwent first-round RT-PCR with the HTBI primer set. TCRdb fed the multiplex PCR reads into MiXCR, producing one record per CDR3 protein. The sample contains a few hundred thousand distinct CDR3 sequences, 19% of which appear only once. The specimen was blood. The receptors were gathered from a woman aged 18-35 years with Graves' hyperthyroidism.

This clonotype occurred many times. This chain connects TRBV6-5 to TRBJ1-5, with 8 bases fitting TRBD1. The CDR3 length is 13 residues. In germline, CDR1 is MNHEY, CDR2 SVGAGI. The J segment lost 7 bases and the V segment lost 4 bases, leaving 3 bases of the junction unmatched. The CDR3 DNA is TGTGCCAGCAGTTGGACAGGGACCCAGCCCCAGCATTTT. Translated: CASSWTGTQPQHF.

This chain uses TRBV4-1 with TRBJ2-7; D possibly corresponds to TRBD2 (6 bases). CDR1 is MGHRA and CDR2 is YSYEKL in the germline V gene. V dropped 4 bases and J dropped 6 bases, with 16 bases sitting between them. This CDR3 has 14 amino acids. For the CDR3, the DNA is TGCGCCAGCAGCCCGACACTGGGACTTTTCGAGCAGTACTTC. Translation gives CASSPTLGLFEQYF.

The rearrangement uses TRBV6-1 and TRBJ1-1; D may be TRBD1 (6 bases). The CDR3 runs 13 residues. With 7 bases removed from V and 1 base from J, the gap between germline ends came to 10 bases. Germline V gene lookup returns CDR1 MNHNS and CDR2 SASEGT. CDR3: CASKRGENTEAFF. The DNA of the CDR3 is TGTGCCAGCAAAAGGGGGGAGAACACTGAAGCTTTCTTT.

The V gene is TRBV11-1, the J gene TRBJ2-7; D unclear. The CDR3 sequence is 15 residues long. Between the trimmed V and J ends, which lost 5 bases and 3 bases, there was a span of 17 bases. The germline V gene has CDR1 SGHAT and CDR2 FQDESV (reference sequence). The CDR3: CASSPDGSPDYEQYF. In nucleotides, the CDR3 is TGTGCCAGCAGCCCAGACGGAAGCCCCGACTACGAGCAGTACTTC.

The table lists this clonotype with many counts. This may stem from a read error, because a much larger clone lies one nucleotide away. J is TRBJ1-2 and V is TRBV7-2, with D tentatively TRBD1 (6 bases). This CDR3 has 14 residues. The germline CDR1 and CDR2 sequences are SGHTA and FQGNSA. Trimming shortened V by 5 bases and J by 12 bases, and 22 bases separated the two germline ends. CDR3 in amino acids: CASSPGQGFGGDTF. CDR3 nucleotide sequence: TGTGCCAGCAGCCCTGGCCAGGGGTTCGGAGGCGACACCTTC. Drawing the rest from reference TRBV7-2 and TRBJ1-2, the complete variable domain is GAGVSQSPSNKVTEKGKDVELRCDPISGHTALYWYRQSLGQGLEFLIYFQGNSAPDKSGLPSDRFSAERTGGSVSTLTIQRTQQEDSAVYLCASSPGQGFGGDTFGSGTRLTVV.

This clonotype was recorded at least ten times. This sequence may be a read error, since a much larger clone differs from it by one base. The chain is built from TRBV6-5 and TRBJ2-7; D remains unclear. In germline, CDR1 is MNHEY, CDR2 SVGAGI. This CDR3 is 14 amino acids long. In DNA, the CDR3 is TGTACCAGCAGTTACTCTTTCCAGGCTTACGAGCAGTACTTC. It codes for CTSSYSFQAYEQYF.

There are many counts of this clonotype. The CDR3 does not end in the conserved phenylalanine or tryptophan, so this is likely a read error. The gene calls are TRBV2 and TRBJ1-1, with TRBD1 as a possible D gene (5 bases). V dropped 3 bases and J dropped 1 base, with 6 bases sitting between them. The CDR3 covers 13 residues. Germline V gene lookup returns CDR1 SNHLY and CDR2 FYNNEI. Here the CDR3 DNA reads TGTGCCAGCAGTGACAGGGCGAACACTGAAGCTTTCCTT. It is translated as CASSDRANTEAFL.

This clonotype was observed at least ten times. The CDR3 spells CASSDQTTSYEQYF. CDR3 nucleotides: TGTGCCAGCAGTGATCAGACTACATCATACGAGCAGTACTTC. The chain links TRBV25-1 to TRBJ2-7; D is possibly TRBD2 (5 bases). Looked up from germline, CDR1 is MGHDK and CDR2 is SYGVNS. This CDR3 has 14 amino acids. V lost 3 bases, J lost 4 bases, and 13 bases lay in between.

This clonotype came up many times. The V and J genes are TRBV6-2 or TRBV6-3 and TRBJ2-7; D is ambiguous. Per germline, CDR1 MNHEY and CDR2 SVGEGT. The ends were cut back, 2 bases at V and 3 bases at J, with 5 bases in the middle. This CDR3 region has 12 residues. CDR3 in amino acids: CASSYVGYEQYF. Here the CDR3 DNA reads TGTGCCAGCAGTTACGTGGGCTACGAGCAGTACTTC.

This chain links TRBV7-2 with TRBJ2-7; perhaps TRBD1 as D (5 bases). Germline V gives CDR1 SGHTA, CDR2 FQGNSA. The CDR3 has 13 amino acids. V lost 6 bases, J lost 4 bases, and 13 bases lay in between. CDR3 in amino acids: CASSYRLRYEQYF. The CDR3 coding sequence is TGTGCCAGCAGTTACAGGCTACGGTACGAGCAGTACTTC. Full variable domain (outside the CDR3, taken from reference TRBV7-2 and TRBJ2-7): GAGVSQSPSNKVTEKGKDVELRCDPISGHTALYWYRQSLGQGLEFLIYFQGNSAPDKSGLPSDRFSAERTGGSVSTLTIQRTQQEDSAVYLCASSYRLRYEQYFGPGTRLTVT.

This clonotype came up many times. This chain connects TRBV20-1 to TRBJ2-5; 10 nucleotides line up with TRBD2. The V and J ends lost 5 bases and 5 bases, in that order; junction bases with no gene match: 14. This CDR3 comprises 16 residues. Germline V gene sequence: CDR1 DFQATT, CDR2 SNEGSKA (reference sequence). CDR3 in amino acids: CSAVLAGGIRDETQYF. In DNA form, the CDR3 reads TGCAGTGCTGTGTTAGCGGGGGGTATAAGGGACGAGACCCAGTACTTC.

This clonotype has ten or more counts. The V and J genes are TRBV14 and TRBJ2-5; D call uncertain. Germline CDR1 is SGHDN and CDR2 is FVKESK. The CDR3 length is 14 residues. Trimming removed 2 bases from V and 3 bases from J, with 10 bases in between. CDR3 DNA: TGTGCCAGCAGCCAACGCCTCTATGAAGAGACCCAGTACTTC. It yields the protein CASSQRLYEETQYF.

In its sample, this clonotype was seen many times. V and J are TRBV28 and TRBJ2-7; 7 positions match TRBD1. Germline V gene sequence: CDR1 MDHEN, CDR2 SYDVKM. There are 14 residues in the CDR3. V gave up 5 bases and J gave up 6 bases; unmatched junction bases: 10. The CDR3 sequence: CASSRGGRGFEQYF. DNA of the CDR3: TGTGCCAGCAGTCGCGGCGGCAGGGGGTTCGAGCAGTACTTC.

In this sample, this clonotype turned up many times. The genes are TRBV20-1 and TRBJ2-7, with TRBD1 identical over 7 bases. Germline V gene data show CDR1 as DFQATT and CDR2 as SNEGSKA (reference sequence). The CDR3 is 13 residues long. With V trimmed by 6 bases and J by 2 bases, 7 bases remained unmatched. The DNA for the CDR3 is TGCAGTGCCGAAGAGGGGACAGCCTACGAGCAGTACTTC. This translates into CSAEEGTAYEQYF.

Notes on this clonotype: An end of the junction differs from the germline gene, which may be a read error. The rearrangement joins TRBV12-3 or TRBV12-4 to TRBJ1-5, with D unclear. The CDR3 runs to 14 residues. CDR3 amino acids: CASSLGIPGQPQHF. In DNA form, the CDR3 reads TGTGCCAGCAGTTTGGGGATACCGGGTCAGCCTCAGCATTTT.

This clonotype was recorded many times. This chain connects TRBV2 to TRBJ2-7, with a possible D match to TRBD2 (6 bases). Looked up from germline, CDR1 is SNHLY and CDR2 is FYNNEI. Trimming left V 8 bases short and J 2 bases short, with 13 bases between. The length of the CDR3 is 13 residues. As DNA, the CDR3 is TGTGCCAGCGGAGGGCAGGGAACCTACGAGCAGTACTTC. Amino acids: CASGGQGTYEQYF.

In its sample, this clonotype was seen many times. J is TRBJ1-2 and V is TRBV7-2; D is ambiguous. This CDR3 region has 15 residues. Between the trimmed V and J ends, which lost 1 base and 4 bases, there was a span of 13 bases. Germline CDR1 SGHTA, CDR2 FQGNSA. The CDR3, as DNA: TGTGCCAGCAGCTTAGAATTAGGGAGGGCCTATGGCTACACCTTC. Encoded protein: CASSLELGRAYGYTF.

This clonotype was seen ten or more times. J is TRBJ2-4 and V is TRBV2; TRBD2 matches 12 bases. The CDR3 loop spans 14 amino acids. Germline trimming cut 7 bases from V and 5 bases from J; bases unmatched to any gene: 3. Looked up from germline, CDR1 is SNHLY and CDR2 is FYNNEI. CDR3 bases: TGTGCCAGCATGAGGACTAGCGGGGAAAACATTCAGTACTTC. It translates to CASMRTSGENIQYF. The full variable domain, with the rest looked up from reference TRBV2 and TRBJ2-4, is EPEVTQTPSHQVTQMGQEVILRCVPISNHLYFYWYRQILGQKVEFLVSFYNNEISEKSEIFDDQFSVERPDGSNFTLKIRSTKLEDSAMYFCASMRTSGENIQYFGAGTRLSVL.

This clonotype was recorded only once. The CDR3 is CASSYRLAGVTGELFF. The DNA for the CDR3 is TGTGCCAGCAGTTACCGGCTAGCGGGGGTAACCGGGGAGCTGTTTTTT. This chain joins TRBV6-5 and TRBJ2-2; 10 bases are shared with TRBD2. Germline CDR1 reads MNHEY; CDR2 reads SVGAGI. V shed 2 bases and J 5 bases; nucleotides not matched to a gene: 5. This CDR3 has 16 amino acids.

This clonotype has at least ten counts. The chain joins TRBV28 to TRBJ2-7; 7 positions match TRBD1. The CDR3 is made up of 15 amino acids. The V gene's germline CDR1 is MDHEN and CDR2 SYDVKM. V lost 6 bases and J lost 2; bases outside the gene matches: 10. The CDR3 loop reads CASRDVGQSPYEQYF. The CDR3 coding sequence is TGTGCCAGCAGGGATGTGGGACAGAGTCCCTACGAGCAGTACTTC.

The rearrangement uses TRBV10-3 and TRBJ1-1; D might be TRBD1 (6 bases). Deletions cut 3 bases from V and 7 bases from J, with 18 bases between. Germline-derived CDR1 and CDR2 are ENHRY and SYGVKD. CDR3 length: 15 amino acids. CDR3 nucleotide sequence: TGTGCCATCAGTGAACTCGAGGGGGGTGGCGGTGAAGCTTTCTTT. Amino acid sequence: CAISELEGGGGEAFF.

This clonotype was detected many times. In nucleotides, the CDR3 is TGTGCCAGCAGTTACGTGGCCAACTATGGCTACACCTTC. Translation: CASSYVANYGYTF. V gene TRBV6-5 combines with J gene TRBJ1-2; the D is unclear. The CDR3 has 13 residues. V was clipped by 2 bases and J by 2 bases, with 6 bases between them. Germline lookup yields CDR1 MNHEY and CDR2 SVGAGI.

This clonotype was counted ten times or more. The chain's CDR3 is CASMHRSGNTIYF. The CDR3 DNA sequence: TGTGCCAGCATGCATCGCTCTGGAAACACCATATATTTT. The chain couples TRBV12-3 or TRBV12-4 to TRBJ1-3; D is unclear. This CDR3 is 13 amino acids long. Trimming cost V 7 bases and J 0 bases, with 7 bases left between them.

The rearrangement links TRBV20-1 to TRBJ2-7, with 7 bases matching TRBD2. Germline trimming cut 6 bases from V and 1 base from J; bases unmatched to any gene: 6. This CDR3 has 13 residues. CDR1 DFQATT and CDR2 SNEGSKA come from the germline V gene (reference sequence). In nucleotides, the CDR3 is TGCAGTGCCCTCCAGGGAGGGTCCTACGAGCAGTACTTC. Its translation: CSALQGGSYEQYF.

In its sample, this clonotype was seen many times. V is TRBV20-1 and J is TRBJ2-7, with 7 bases fitting TRBD1. This CDR3 is 13 amino acids long. In germline, CDR1 is DFQATT, CDR2 SNEGSKA (reference sequence). V lost 3 bases, J lost 3 bases, and 5 bases stayed unmatched. CDR3 DNA: TGCAGTGCTAGGACAGGGTCGAACTACGAGCAGTACTTC. It translates to CSARTGSNYEQYF.

This clonotype was found many times. The chain joins TRBV11-1 to TRBJ2-7, with D possibly TRBD1 on 5 matching bases. CDR3 size: 17 residues. Germline values: CDR1 SGHAT, CDR2 FQDESV (reference sequence). With 5 bases removed from V and 2 bases from J, the gap between germline ends came to 22 bases. The CDR3 protein is CASSPMTTEHDPYEQYF. CDR3 sequence (DNA): TGTGCCAGCAGCCCGATGACGACAGAGCATGACCCCTACGAGCAGTACTTC.

This clonotype was detected ten times or more. The chain is built from TRBV7-9 and TRBJ1-5; a weak D match, TRBD1 (5 bases). The germline V gene has CDR1 SEHNR and CDR2 FQNEAQ (reference sequence). The V and J ends lost 6 bases and 5 bases respectively, with 11 bases between them. The CDR3 sequence is 13 residues long. The CDR3 sequence is CASRRDGDQPQHF. The CDR3 DNA is TGTGCCAGCAGACGGGACGGCGATCAGCCCCAGCATTTT.